This T cell receptor (beta chain) stems from a study of cytomegalovirus exposure and HLA in healthy donors. Germline V gene data show CDR1 as SGHVS and CDR2 as FNYEAQ. The length of the CDR3 is 13 residues. The V gene lost 10 bases and the J gene lost 0 bases, with 9 bases spanning the gap. 60 Vbeta and 13 Jbeta primers were used in PCR. Here immunoSEQ multiplex PCR was the method, and the copy in TCRdb shows in-frame clones only, minus some. Of 170,000 or so clones in the sample, about three quarters were seen once. The sample consisted of PBMCs. The clonotype was recovered from a woman in her twenties or thirties in good health and CMV-seropositive. The rearrangement joins TRBV7-6 to TRBJ2-2, with a possible D match to TRBD1 (6 bases). The CDR3 reads CATGTPNTGELFF. CDR3 coding DNA: TGTGCCACCGGGACACCGAACACCGGGGAGCTGTTTTTT.